A selection of T cell receptor beta chains follows, all from one sample in a study of blood T cells in healthy people across ages. A single record per CDR3 protein comes from TCRdb applying MiXCR to the 5' RACE reads. Of fewer than 800,000 distinct CDR3 sequences in the sample, around 21% were seen once. The sample was blood. All receptors come from a man between 70 and 80 years old in good health. CDR3s leave out the opening cysteine and the closing phenylalanine or tryptophan.

J	V	CDR3
TRBJ1-1	TRBV3-1	ASSPLLGNTEAF
TRBJ1-1	TRBV6-5	ASSGRNTEAF
TRBJ1-2	TRBV4-3	ASSRQGQGAKYGYT
TRBJ2-1	TRBV4-1	ASSQMTSGGSPSYNEQF
TRBJ2-1	TRBV7-6	ASSLEPRDTPYNEQF
.	TRBV6-1	ASSEGGIGEQY
TRBJ2-7	TRBV2	ATAQHEQY
TRBJ1-4	TRBV27	ASSLSSPREKLF
TRBJ2-3	TRBV20-1	SARGPGALNTDTQY
TRBJ2-5	TRBV21-1	ANSIHRAQTQY
TRBJ2-5	TRBV2	ASSSDRGIAETQY
TRBJ2-1	TRBV2	ASSVGLVYEQF